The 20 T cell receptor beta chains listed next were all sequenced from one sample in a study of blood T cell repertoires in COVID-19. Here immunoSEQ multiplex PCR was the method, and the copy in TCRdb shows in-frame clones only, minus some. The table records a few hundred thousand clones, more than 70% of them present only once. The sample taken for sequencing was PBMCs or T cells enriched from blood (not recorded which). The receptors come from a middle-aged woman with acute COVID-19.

Written as DNA, the CDR3 is TGTGCCAGCAGCTTGGACTACCGTACGCAGTATTTT. Protein sequence: CASSLDYRTQYF. The genes are TRBV5-4 and TRBJ2-3; D unclear. The CDR3 spans 12 residues. V shed 0 bases and J shed 8 bases, with 7 bases lying between them. CDR1 and CDR2 (germline): SGHNT, YYREEE (reference sequence).

The CDR3 loop is CASSLVRGTQYF. The CDR3 coding sequence is TGTGCCAGCAGCTTAGTAAGGGGTACGCAGTATTTT. The chain links TRBV7-2 to TRBJ2-3; maybe TRBD1 (5 bases). The CDR3 runs to 12 residues. Trimming stripped 1 base from V and 8 bases from J, with 7 bases between. Germline V CDR1 and CDR2: SGHTA, FQGNSA.

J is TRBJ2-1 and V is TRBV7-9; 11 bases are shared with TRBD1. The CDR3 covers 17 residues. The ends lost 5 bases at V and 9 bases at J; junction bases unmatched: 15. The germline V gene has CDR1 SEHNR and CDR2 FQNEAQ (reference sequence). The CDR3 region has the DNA TGTGCCAGCAGCCCTACGCTGGACAGGGGGCTGTTCGGTGAGCAGTTCTTC. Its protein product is CASSPTLDRGLFGEQFF.

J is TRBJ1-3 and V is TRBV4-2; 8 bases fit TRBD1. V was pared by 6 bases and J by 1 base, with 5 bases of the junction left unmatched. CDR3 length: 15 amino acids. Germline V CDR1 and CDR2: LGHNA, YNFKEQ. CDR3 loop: CASRNNRGSGNTIYF. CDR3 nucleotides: TGTGCCAGCAGAAACAACAGGGGGTCTGGAAACACCATATATTTT.

The chain's CDR3 is CATSDETEYQETQYF. The CDR3 coding sequence is TGTGCCACCAGTGACGAAACGGAGTACCAAGAGACCCAGTACTTC. V and J are TRBV24-1 and TRBJ2-5; D ambiguous. The CDR3 totals 15 residues. V lost 4 bases to trimming and J lost 0 bases, with 11 bases between them. CDR1 and CDR2 (germline): KGHDR, SFDVKD.

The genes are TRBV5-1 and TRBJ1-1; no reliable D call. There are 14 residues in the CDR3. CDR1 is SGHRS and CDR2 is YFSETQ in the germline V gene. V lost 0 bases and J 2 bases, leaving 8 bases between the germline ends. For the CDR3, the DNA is TGCGCCAGCAGCTTGGAGTCCAGAAACACTGAAGCTTTCTTT. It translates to CASSLESRNTEAFF.

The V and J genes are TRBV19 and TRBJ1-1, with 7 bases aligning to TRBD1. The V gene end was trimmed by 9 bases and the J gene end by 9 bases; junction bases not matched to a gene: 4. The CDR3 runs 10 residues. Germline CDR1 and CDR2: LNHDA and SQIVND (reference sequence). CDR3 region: CASAQGQAFF. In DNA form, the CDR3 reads TGTGCCAGCGCACAGGGGCAAGCTTTCTTT. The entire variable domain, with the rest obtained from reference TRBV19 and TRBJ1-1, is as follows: DGGITQSPKYLFRKEGQNVTLSCEQNLNHDAMYWYRQDPGQGLRLIYYSQIVNDFQKGDIAEGYSVSREKKESFPLTVTSAQKNPTAFYLCASAQGQAFFGQGTRLTVV.

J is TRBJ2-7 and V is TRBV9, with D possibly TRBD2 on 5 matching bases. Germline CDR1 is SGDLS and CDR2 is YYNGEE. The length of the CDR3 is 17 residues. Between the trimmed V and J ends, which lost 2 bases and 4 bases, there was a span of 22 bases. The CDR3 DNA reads TGTGCCAGCAGCGTTCCCCCTCCGGGCGGGCCCTTTTACGAGCAGTACGTC. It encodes CASSVPPPGGPFYEQYV.

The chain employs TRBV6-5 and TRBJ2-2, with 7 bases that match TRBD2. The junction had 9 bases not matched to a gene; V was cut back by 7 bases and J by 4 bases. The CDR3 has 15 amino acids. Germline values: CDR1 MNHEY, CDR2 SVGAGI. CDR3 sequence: CASTRGERGTGELFF. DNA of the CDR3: TGTGCCAGCACTCGGGGGGAGAGGGGCACCGGGGAGCTGTTTTTT.

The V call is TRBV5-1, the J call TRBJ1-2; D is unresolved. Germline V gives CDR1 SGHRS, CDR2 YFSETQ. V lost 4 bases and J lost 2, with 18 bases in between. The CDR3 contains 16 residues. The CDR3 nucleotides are TGCGCCAGCAGCGAGTCATACCCTCCTCGGAACTATGGCTACACCTTC. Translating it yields CASSESYPPRNYGYTF. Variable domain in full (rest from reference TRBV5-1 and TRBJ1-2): KAGVTQTPRYLIKTRGQQVTLSCSPISGHRSVSWYQQTPGQGLQFLFEYFSETQRNKGNFPGRFSGRQFSNSRSEMNVSTLELGDSALYLCASSESYPPRNYGYTFGSGTRLTVV.

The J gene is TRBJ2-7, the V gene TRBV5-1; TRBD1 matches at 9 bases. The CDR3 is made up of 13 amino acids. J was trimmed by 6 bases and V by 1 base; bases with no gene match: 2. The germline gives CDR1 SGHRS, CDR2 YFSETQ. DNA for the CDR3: TGCGCCAGCAGCTTGTTGACAGGGGGCGAGCAGTACTTC. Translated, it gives CASSLLTGGEQYF. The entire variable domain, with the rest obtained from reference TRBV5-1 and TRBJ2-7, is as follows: KAGVTQTPRYLIKTRGQQVTLSCSPISGHRSVSWYQQTPGQGLQFLFEYFSETQRNKGNFPGRFSGRQFSNSRSEMNVSTLELGDSALYLCASSLLTGGEQYFGPGTRLTVT.

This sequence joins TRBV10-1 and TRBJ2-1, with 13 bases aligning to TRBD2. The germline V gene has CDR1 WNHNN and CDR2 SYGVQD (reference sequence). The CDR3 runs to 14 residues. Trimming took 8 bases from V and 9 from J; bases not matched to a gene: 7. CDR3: CASGPGLAGSEQFF. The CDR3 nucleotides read TGCGCCAGCGGGCCGGGACTAGCGGGGAGTGAGCAGTTCTTC.

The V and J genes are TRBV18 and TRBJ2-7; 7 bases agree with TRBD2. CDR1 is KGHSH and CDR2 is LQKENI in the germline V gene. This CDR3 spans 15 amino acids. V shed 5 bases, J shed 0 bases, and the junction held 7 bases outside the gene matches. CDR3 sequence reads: CASSSTSLISYEQYF. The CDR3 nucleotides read TGTGCCAGCTCATCGACTAGCCTAATCTCCTACGAGCAGTACTTC.

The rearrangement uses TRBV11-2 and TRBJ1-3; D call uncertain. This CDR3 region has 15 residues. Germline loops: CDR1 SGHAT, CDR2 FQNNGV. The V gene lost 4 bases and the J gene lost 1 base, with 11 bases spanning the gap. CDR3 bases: TGTGCCAGCAGCTATTCTCGGTTTTCTGGAAACACCATATATTTT. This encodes CASSYSRFSGNTIYF.

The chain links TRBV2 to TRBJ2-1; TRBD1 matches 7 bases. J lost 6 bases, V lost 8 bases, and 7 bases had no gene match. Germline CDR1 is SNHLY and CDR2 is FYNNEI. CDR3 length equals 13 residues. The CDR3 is CASGDSRPNEQFF. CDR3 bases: TGTGCCAGCGGGGACAGCCGCCCCAATGAGCAGTTCTTC.

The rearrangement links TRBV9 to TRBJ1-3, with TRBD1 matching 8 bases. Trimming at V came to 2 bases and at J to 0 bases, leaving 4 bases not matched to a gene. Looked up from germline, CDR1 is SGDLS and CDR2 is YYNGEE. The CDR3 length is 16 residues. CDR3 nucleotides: TGTGCCAGCAGCGTGCAGGGGGCACCCTCTGGAAACACCATATATTTT. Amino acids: CASSVQGAPSGNTIYF.

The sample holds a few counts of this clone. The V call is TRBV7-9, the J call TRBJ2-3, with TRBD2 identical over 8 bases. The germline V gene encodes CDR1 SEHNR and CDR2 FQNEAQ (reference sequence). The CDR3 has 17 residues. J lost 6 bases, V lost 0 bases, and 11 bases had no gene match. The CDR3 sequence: CASSLALAADWVDTQYF. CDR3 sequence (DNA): TGTGCCAGCAGCTTAGCACTAGCGGCTGATTGGGTGGATACGCAGTATTTT.

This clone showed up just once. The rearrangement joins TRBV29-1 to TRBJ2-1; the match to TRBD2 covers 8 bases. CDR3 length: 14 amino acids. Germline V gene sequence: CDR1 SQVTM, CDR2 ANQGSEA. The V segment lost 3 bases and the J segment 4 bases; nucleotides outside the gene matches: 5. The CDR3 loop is CSVDTSGIYNEQFF. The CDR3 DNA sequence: TGCAGCGTTGATACTAGCGGCATATACAATGAGCAGTTCTTC.

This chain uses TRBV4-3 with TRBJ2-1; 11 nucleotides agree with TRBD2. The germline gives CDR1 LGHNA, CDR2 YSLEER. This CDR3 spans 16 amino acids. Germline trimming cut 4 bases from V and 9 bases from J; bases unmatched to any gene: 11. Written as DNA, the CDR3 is TGCGCCAGCAGCCGACAACTAGCGGGAGACGCCGGTGAGCAGTTCTTC. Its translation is CASSRQLAGDAGEQFF.

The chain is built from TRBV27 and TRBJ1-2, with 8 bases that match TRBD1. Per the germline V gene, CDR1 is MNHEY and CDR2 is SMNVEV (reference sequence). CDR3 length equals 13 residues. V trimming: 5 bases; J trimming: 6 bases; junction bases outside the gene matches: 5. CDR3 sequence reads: CASSTTGGNGYTF. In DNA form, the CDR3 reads TGTGCCAGCAGTACAACAGGGGGTAATGGCTACACCTTC.